These T cell receptor beta chains were read from a single sample in a study of T cell responses to AZD1222 COVID-19 vaccine. Here immunoSEQ multiplex PCR was the method, and the copy in TCRdb shows in-frame clones only, minus some. The sample holds 140,000 to 150,000 clones, around 90% seen once. The sequences come from peripheral blood, collected 28 days after the second AZD1222 dose. The receptors were sampled from an adult who received the AZD1222 COVID-19 vaccine. Both conserved end residues are part of each CDR3. A D gene is named only where the DNA matches it firmly. For some rows the clone size is stated as once, few or many, or as a class when expanded; others skip it.

size	J	V	D	CDR3
-	TRBJ1-5	TRBV2	-	CASSEQLLGNQPQHF
-	TRBJ2-1	TRBV3-1/TRBV3-2	-	CASSQPGGYEQFF
once	TRBJ2-7	TRBV11-2	-	CASSLGLYYEQYF
-	TRBJ1-6	TRBV21-1	-	CASSKYLWQRIYNSPLHF
-	TRBJ1-1	TRBV12-3/TRBV12-4	-	CASSRTREGAFF
-	TRBJ2-3	TRBV6-5	-	CASRFREYTDTQYF
-	TRBJ2-1	TRBV4-2	TRBD2	CASSQALLAGNNEQFF
-	TRBJ2-1	TRBV4-3	TRBD2	CASSPRTSGRPYNEQFF
-	TRBJ1-2	TRBV28	-	CASSFYLGGDVYGYTF
-	TRBJ2-7	TRBV6-5	-	CASSVFRGSYEQYF
few	TRBJ2-7	TRBV5-1	-	CASSFGQSYEQYF
-	TRBJ2-7	TRBV5-1	TRBD2	CASSPGGGTYEQYF
once	TRBJ2-1	TRBV29-1	TRBD2	CSVEGGETSGSSGLYNEQFF
-	TRBJ1-2	TRBV5-4	-	CASSSPIQGNYGYTF
-	TRBJ2-5	TRBV19	-	CASSIGTRETQYF
-	TRBJ2-7	TRBV4-2	TRBD2	CASSPQWAGEWVHEQYF
-	TRBJ2-1	TRBV7-2	-	CASSLGSASYNEQFF
-	TRBJ2-7	TRBV4-1	-	CASSQSAGFPRGQYF
many	TRBJ2-4	TRBV19	TRBD2	CASSVLAGGRAKNIQYF
-	TRBJ1-5	TRBV21-1	-	CASSHRVSQPQHF
-	TRBJ2-5	TRBV6-2/TRBV6-3	-	CASSYARAGSKETQYF
-	TRBJ1-5	TRBV28	-	CASSLFQGGDQPQHF
once	TRBJ2-5	TRBV7-8	-	CASSPGGGLSYF
-	TRBJ1-1	TRBV5-4	-	CASSFRGLNTEAFF
-	TRBJ1-2	TRBV19	-	CASSIGTGIYYGYTF
-	TRBJ2-1	TRBV30	TRBD2	CAWRTSGSVNEQFF
-	TRBJ1-5	TRBV19	-	CASSIASASNQPQHF
-	TRBJ1-5	TRBV28	-	CASSKTWGNQPQHF
-	TRBJ2-7	TRBV11-2	-	CASSLDRVPQGEQYF
-	TRBJ1-1	TRBV28	-	CASSGAEVWTEAFF
once	TRBJ1-5	TRBV7-8	-	CASSLGAGNQPQHF
-	TRBJ2-1	TRBV5-1	TRBD2	CASSVALADYNERFF
-	TRBJ1-3	TRBV7-6	-	CASSLETGGLAGNTIYF
-	TRBJ2-2	TRBV6-1	-	CASSEGLDRAGELFF
-	TRBJ2-5	TRBV21-1	-	CASSKVRDWETQYF